This T cell receptor (beta chain) originates from a study of T-cell reconstitution after alpha-beta-depleted transplantation in children. Overall study findings and caveats: Several hundred expanded graft clones reportedly gave rise to the alpha-beta T cells present about two months after transplant. The main origin of T-cell counts and diversity one year after transplant was newly produced T cells. The high TCRbeta diversity at day 60 in some patients came from surviving recipient T cells and thymic progenitors.

To note about this clonotype: What it binds is not known.

With V trimmed by 9 bases and J by 3 bases, 10 bases remained unmatched. CDR3 length equals 15 residues. CDR1 and CDR2 from the germline V gene are MNHNS and SASEGT. The library targeted TCRbeta and was prepared with unique molecular identifiers. TCRdb recomputed calls from the PCR reads with MiXCR, one row per CDR3 protein. Of about 400,000 distinct CDR3 sequences in the sample, about 17% were seen once. The sequence was obtained from a boy younger than two who had a stem cell transplant for Wiskott-Aldrich syndrome, so the T cells may come from the graft donor. The material was PBMCs, mostly from graft donor cells, obtained 360 days after TCRalphabeta/CD19-depleted stem cell transplant. The V and J genes are TRBV6-1 and TRBJ2-7; 11 nucleotides match TRBD2. CDR3: CASSPLAGEHYEQYF. DNA of the CDR3: TGTGCCAGTTCTCCACTAGCGGGGGAACACTACGAGCAGTACTTC.